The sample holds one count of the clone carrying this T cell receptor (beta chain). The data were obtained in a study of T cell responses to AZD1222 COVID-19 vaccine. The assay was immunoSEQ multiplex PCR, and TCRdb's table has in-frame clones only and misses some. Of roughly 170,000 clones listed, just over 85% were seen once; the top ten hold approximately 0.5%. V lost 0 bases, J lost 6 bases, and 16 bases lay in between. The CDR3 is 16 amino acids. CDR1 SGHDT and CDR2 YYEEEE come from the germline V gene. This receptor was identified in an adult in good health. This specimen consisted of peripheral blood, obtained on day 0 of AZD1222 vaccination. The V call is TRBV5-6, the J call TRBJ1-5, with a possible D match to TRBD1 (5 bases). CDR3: CASSLGEGPRGQPQHF. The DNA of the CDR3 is TGTGCCAGCAGCTTGGGCGAGGGACCCCGAGGTCAGCCCCAGCATTTT.